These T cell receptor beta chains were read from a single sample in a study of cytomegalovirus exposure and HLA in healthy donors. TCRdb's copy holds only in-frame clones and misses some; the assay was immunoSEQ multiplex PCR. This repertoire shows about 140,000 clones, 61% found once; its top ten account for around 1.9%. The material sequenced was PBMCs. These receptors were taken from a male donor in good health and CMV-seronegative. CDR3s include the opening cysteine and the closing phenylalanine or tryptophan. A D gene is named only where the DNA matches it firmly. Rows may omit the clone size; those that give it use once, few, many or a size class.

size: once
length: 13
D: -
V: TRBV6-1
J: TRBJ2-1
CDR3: CASSEGLDREQFF
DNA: TGTGCCAGCAGTGAAGGACTAGATAGGGAGCAGTTCTTC

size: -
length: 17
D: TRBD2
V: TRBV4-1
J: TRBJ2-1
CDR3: CASSPSGTSGGMNEQFF
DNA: TGCGCCAGCAGCCCCAGCGGGACTAGCGGGGGTATGAATGAGCAGTTCTTC

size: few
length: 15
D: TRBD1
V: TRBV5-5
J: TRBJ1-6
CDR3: CASSLRGQGYSPLHF
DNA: TGTGCCAGCAGCTTGCGCGGACAGGGGTATTCACCCCTCCACTTT

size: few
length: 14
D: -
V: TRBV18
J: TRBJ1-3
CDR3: CASSPTGYGNTIYF
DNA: TGTGCCAGCTCCCCCACAGGGTATGGAAACACCATATATTTT

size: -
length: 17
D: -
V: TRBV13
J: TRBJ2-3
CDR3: CASSPPGTGGIQGTQYF
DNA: TGTGCCAGCAGCCCTCCCGGGACTGGGGGGATTCAGGGTACGCAGTATTTT

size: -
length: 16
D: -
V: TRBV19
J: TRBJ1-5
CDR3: CASSRQDHRVDQPQHF
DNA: TGTGCCAGTAGCCGTCAGGACCACAGGGTGGATCAGCCCCAGCATTTT

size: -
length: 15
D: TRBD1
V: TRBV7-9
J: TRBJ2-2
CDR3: CASSIWTGDTGELFF
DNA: TGTGCCAGCAGCATCTGGACAGGGGACACCGGGGAGCTGTTTTTT

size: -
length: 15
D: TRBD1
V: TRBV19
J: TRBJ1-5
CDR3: CASSRGQISNQPQHF
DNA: TGTGCCAGTAGTAGGGGACAGATCAGCAATCAGCCCCAGCATTTT

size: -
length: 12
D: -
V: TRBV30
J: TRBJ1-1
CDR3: CARTGSNTEAFF
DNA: TGTGCCCGTACAGGGTCGAACACTGAAGCTTTCTTT

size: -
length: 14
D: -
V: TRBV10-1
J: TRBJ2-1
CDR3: CASSESRTYNEQFF
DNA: TGCGCCAGCAGTGAGTCGAGAACCTACAATGAGCAGTTCTTC

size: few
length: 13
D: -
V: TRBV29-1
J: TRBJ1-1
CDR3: CSVDWGGGSEAFF
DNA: TGCAGCGTTGATTGGGGCGGGGGGTCTGAAGCTTTCTTT

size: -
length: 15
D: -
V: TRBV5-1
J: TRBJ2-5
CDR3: CASSLFRADQETQYF
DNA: TGCGCCAGCAGCTTGTTCAGGGCAGATCAAGAGACCCAGTACTTC

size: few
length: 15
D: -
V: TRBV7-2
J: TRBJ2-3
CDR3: CASSTVGAGPDTQYF
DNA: TGTGCCAGCAGTACCGTGGGGGCCGGCCCAGATACGCAGTATTTT

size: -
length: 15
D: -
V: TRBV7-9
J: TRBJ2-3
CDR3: CASSYRTGSTDTQYF
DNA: TGTGCCAGCAGCTACAGAACAGGGAGCACAGATACGCAGTATTTT

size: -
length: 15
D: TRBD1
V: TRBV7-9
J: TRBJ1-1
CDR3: CASSLGQGDKTEAFF
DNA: TGTGCCAGCAGCTTAGGACAGGGAGATAAAACTGAAGCTTTCTTT

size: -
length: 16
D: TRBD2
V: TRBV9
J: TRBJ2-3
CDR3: CASSVASGGGPDTQYF
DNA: TGTGCCAGCAGCGTAGCTAGCGGGGGGGGCCCAGATACGCAGTATTTT

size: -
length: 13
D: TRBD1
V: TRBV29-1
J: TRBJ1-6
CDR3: CSVAQGQGSPLHF
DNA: TGCAGCGTTGCCCAGGGACAGGGGTCACCCCTCCACTTT

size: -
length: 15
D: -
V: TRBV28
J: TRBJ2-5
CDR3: CASSSFSGSQETQYF
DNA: TGTGCCAGCAGTTCCTTTTCCGGGTCCCAAGAGACCCAGTACTTC

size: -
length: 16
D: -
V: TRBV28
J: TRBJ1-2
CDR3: CASSLFATVRNYGYTF
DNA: TGTGCCAGCAGTTTATTTGCGACAGTGCGGAACTATGGCTACACCTTC

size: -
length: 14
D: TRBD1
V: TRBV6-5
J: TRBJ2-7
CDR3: CASSTTGGQGEQYF
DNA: TGTGCCAGCAGTACGACAGGGGGGCAAGGCGAGCAGTACTTC

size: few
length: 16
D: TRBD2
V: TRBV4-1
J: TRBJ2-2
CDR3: CASSQDPPLAGGELFF
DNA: TGCGCCAGCAGCCAAGATCCACCACTAGCGGGCGGGGAGCTGTTTTTT

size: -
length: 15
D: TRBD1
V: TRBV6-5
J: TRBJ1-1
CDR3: CASSRKPGGNGEAFF
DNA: TGTGCCAGCAGTCGCAAGCCAGGGGGTAATGGTGAAGCTTTCTTT

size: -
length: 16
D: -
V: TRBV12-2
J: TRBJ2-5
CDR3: CASRLIGAGVQETQYF
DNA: TGTGCAAGTCGCTTAATAGGAGCGGGGGTGCAAGAGACCCAGTACTTC

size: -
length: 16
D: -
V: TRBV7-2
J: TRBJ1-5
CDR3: CASSLGPVWDLQPQHF
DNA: TGTGCCAGCAGCTTAGGCCCCGTCTGGGACTTACAGCCCCAGCATTTT

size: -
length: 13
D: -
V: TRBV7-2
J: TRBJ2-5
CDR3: CASSLLAFETQYF
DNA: TGTGCCAGCAGCTTACTAGCATTTGAGACCCAGTACTTC

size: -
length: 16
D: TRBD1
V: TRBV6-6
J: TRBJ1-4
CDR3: CASSYPGGLGYEKLFF
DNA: TGTGCCAGCAGTTACCCAGGGGGCCTGGGTTATGAAAAACTGTTTTTT

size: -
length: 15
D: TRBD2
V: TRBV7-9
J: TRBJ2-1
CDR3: CAGSLAGGSYNEQFF
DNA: TGTGCCGGCAGCTTGGCGGGAGGGTCCTACAATGAGCAGTTCTTC

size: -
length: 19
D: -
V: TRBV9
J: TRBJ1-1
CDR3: CASSVAGIGTGRENTEAFF
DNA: TGTGCCAGCAGCGTAGCTGGTATCGGTACGGGGAGAGAGAACACTGAAGCTTTCTTT

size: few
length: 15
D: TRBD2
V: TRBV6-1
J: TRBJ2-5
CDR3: CASNSGGAGGETQYF
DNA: TGTGCCAGCAATAGCGGGGGGGCCGGCGGAGAGACCCAGTACTTC

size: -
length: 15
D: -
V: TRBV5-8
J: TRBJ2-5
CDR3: CASRPGVRDQETQYF
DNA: TGTGCCAGCAGACCGGGGGTGAGGGATCAAGAGACCCAGTACTTC

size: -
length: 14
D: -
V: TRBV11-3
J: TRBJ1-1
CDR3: CASSPGHLNTEAFF
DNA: TGTGCCAGCAGCCCTGGACACCTGAACACTGAAGCTTTCTTT

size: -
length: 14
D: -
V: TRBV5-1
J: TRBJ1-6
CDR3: CASSLGPSHSPLHF
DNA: TGCGCCAGCAGCTTGGGGCCCTCCCATTCACCCCTCCACTTT